Below are 3 T cell receptor beta chains sequenced from a single sample in a study of OX40 agonist ivuxolimab in advanced cancers. Data came from immunoSEQ multiplex PCR; TCRdb stores just in-frame clones and leaves some out. The repertoire has more than 70,000 clones, approximately 84% of them found once; the top ten carry roughly 25%. Sample: CD4+ or CD8+ T cells sorted from blood, taken in a trial of the OX40 agonist ivuxolimab. Source of these receptors: an adult with an advanced solid tumor such as melanoma, head and neck, liver or kidney cancer.

The V call is TRBV11-2, the J call TRBJ1-1; weak D call: TRBD1 (6 bases). V was trimmed by 1 base and J by 1 base, leaving 10 bases between them. The CDR3 length is 15 residues. The germline gives CDR1 SGHAT, CDR2 FQNNGV. The CDR3 spells CASSLGTVWNTEAFF. The DNA of the CDR3 is TGTGCCAGCAGCTTAGGGACAGTATGGAACACTGAAGCTTTCTTT.

The V gene is TRBV5-6, the J gene TRBJ2-3; TRBD1 matches at 8 bases. In germline, CDR1 is SGHDT, CDR2 YYEEEE. J lost 0 bases, V lost 4 bases, and 13 bases had no gene match. The length of the CDR3 is 18 residues. The CDR3 protein is CASSLPTGDLRSTDTQYF. The CDR3 region has the DNA TGTGCCAGCAGCCTTCCGACAGGGGATCTAAGGAGCACAGATACGCAGTATTTT.

This chain links TRBV29-1 with TRBJ2-5; D uncertain. The J call may not be correct, given that the DNA end is closer to TRBJ2-7. The CDR3 is 12 residues long. Germline assignment: CDR1 SQVTM and CDR2 ANQGSEA. The DNA of the CDR3 is TGCAGCGTCGGACGGACGGGCTACGAGCAGTACTTC. Amino acids: CSVGRTGYEQYF.